A selection of T cell receptor beta chains follows, all from one sample in a study of blood T cell repertoires in COVID-19. Libraries were prepared by immunoSEQ multiplex PCR; TCRdb keeps only in-frame clonotypes and omits some of them. Altogether 310,000 or so clones are present, roughly 90% being singletons, with the ten largest covering 6.4%. Sequenced input: peripheral blood. The receptors come from a man younger than 30 who had recovered from COVID-19. CDR3s include the opening cysteine and the closing phenylalanine or tryptophan. The D gene is left open where the match is weak. Expanded clones are given a class, and other clones once, few, many or no size at all.

>TRBV7-3|few|TRBD2|TRBJ2-7
CASSSLRGYEQYF
TGTGCCAGCAGCTCCTTGCGGGGGTACGAGCAGTACTTC
>TRBV30|NA|NA|TRBJ2-7
CAWSVSSYEQYF
TGTGCCTGGAGTGTTAGCTCCTACGAGCAGTACTTC
>TRBV3-1/TRBV3-2|NA|NA|TRBJ2-7
CASSQAGYEQYF
TGTGCCAGCAGCCAAGCGGGATACGAGCAGTACTTC
>TRBV7-9|NA|TRBD2|TRBJ2-7
CASSARRTAGGHYEQYF
TGTGCCAGCAGCGCCCGAAGAACGGCGGGGGGCCATTACGAGCAGTACTTC
>TRBV5-4|NA|TRBD2|TRBJ2-5
CASEAGGRTEETQYF
TGTGCCTCGGAGGCTGGCGGGAGGACGGAAGAGACCCAGTACTTC
>TRBV6-5|NA|TRBD1|TRBJ2-7
CASSPTGVDEQYF
TGTGCCAGCAGTCCGACAGGGGTGGACGAGCAGTACTTC
>TRBV30|NA|TRBD1|TRBJ1-5
CAWSEGARSNQPQHF
TGTGCCTGGAGTGAGGGGGCTCGGAGCAATCAGCCCCAGCATTTT
>TRBV9|NA|NA|TRBJ2-6
CASSRSGANVLTF
TGTGCCAGCAGCCGCTCTGGGGCCAACGTCCTGACTTTC
>TRBV27|NA|TRBD2|TRBJ2-3
CASSSPGTSVTDTQYF
TGTGCCAGCAGTTCCCCCGGGACTAGCGTTACAGATACGCAGTATTTT
>TRBV11-2|NA|TRBD2|TRBJ2-7
CASSWTSGSYEQYF
TGTGCCAGCAGCTGGACTAGCGGCTCCTACGAGCAGTACTTC
>TRBV6-5|once|NA|TRBJ2-7
CASTPTGGLYEQYF
TGTGCCAGCACCCCGACAGGAGGTCTCTACGAGCAGTACTTC
>TRBV18|NA|NA|TRBJ1-1
CASSPKQLNTEAFF
TGTGCCAGCTCACCTAAACAGCTGAACACTGAAGCTTTCTTT
>TRBV7-9|NA|TRBD1|TRBJ1-3
CASTAQGAGNTIYF
TGTGCCAGCACCGCACAGGGGGCTGGAAACACCATATATTTT
>TRBV14|NA|NA|TRBJ2-7
CASSQGFRPSDYEQYF
TGTGCCAGCAGCCAAGGGTTCAGGCCGTCTGACTACGAGCAGTACTTC
>TRBV7-2|NA|TRBD1|TRBJ1-1
CASSIYPGQGPGAFF
TGTGCCAGCAGCATCTATCCGGGACAGGGACCGGGGGCTTTCTTT
>TRBV10-3|few|TRBD1|TRBJ1-2
CAISETGANYGYTF
TGTGCCATCAGTGAAACAGGGGCGAACTATGGCTACACCTTC
>TRBV4-1|NA|NA|TRBJ1-5
CASSQGFYSNQPQHF
TGCGCCAGCAGCCAAGGGTTCTATAGCAATCAGCCCCAGCATTTT
>TRBV27|NA|TRBD1|TRBJ1-2
CASSFDRGRRGYTF
TGTGCCAGCAGTTTTGACAGGGGGCGTAGGGGCTACACCTTC
>TRBV21-1|once|NA|TRBJ1-1
CASNGPLGGGTEAFF
TGTGCCAGCAATGGGCCTTTGGGGGGAGGCACTGAAGCTTTCTTT
>TRBV11-2|NA|NA|TRBJ2-1
CASHGRLYNEQFF
TGTGCCAGCCACGGTAGACTCTACAATGAGCAGTTCTTC
>TRBV10-3|once|TRBD2|TRBJ2-7
CAISAGGGGEQYF
TGTGCCATCAGTGCCGGCGGGGGGGGCGAGCAGTACTTC
>TRBV6-2/TRBV6-3|NA|NA|TRBJ1-5
CASSYSNAGQPQHF
TGTGCCAGCAGTTACTCGAACGCGGGTCAGCCCCAGCATTTT
>TRBV30|NA|NA|TRBJ1-2
CAWSPTGFYGYTF
TGTGCCTGGAGCCCCACAGGTTTCTATGGCTACACCTTC
>TRBV28|NA|TRBD1|TRBJ2-7
CASSPGTVPYEQYF
TGTGCCAGCAGTCCTGGGACAGTTCCCTACGAGCAGTACTTC
>TRBV29-1|NA|NA|TRBJ1-1
CSVAFSGIEAFF
TGCAGCGTTGCCTTTTCGGGGATTGAAGCTTTCTTT
>TRBV6-5|NA|NA|TRBJ1-2
CASSYDGANYGYTF
TGTGCCAGCAGTTACGATGGAGCTAACTATGGCTACACCTTC
>TRBV5-6|NA|NA|TRBJ1-2
CASSLDGGLYGYTF
TGTGCCAGCAGCTTGGATGGAGGCCTCTATGGCTACACCTTC
>TRBV6-5|NA|NA|TRBJ1-5
CASKHSNQPQHF
TGTGCCAGCAAGCATAGCAATCAGCCCCAGCATTTT
>TRBV6-5|NA|NA|TRBJ1-1
CASSRNRDSEAFF
TGTGCCAGCAGTAGAAACAGGGATTCTGAAGCTTTCTTT
>TRBV28|NA|NA|TRBJ1-6
CASSPQIYNSPLHF
TGTGCCAGCAGTCCCCAGATATATAATTCACCCCTCCACTTT
>TRBV5-6|once|TRBD1|TRBJ1-3
CASSSSGTGNLFSGNTIYF
TGTGCCAGCAGCTCGTCCGGGACAGGGAATCTTTTCTCTGGAAACACCATATATTTT
>TRBV7-9|many|NA|TRBJ1-1
CASSLTEAFF
TGTGCCAGCAGCCTCACTGAAGCTTTCTTT
>TRBV6-5|NA|TRBD1|TRBJ2-7
CASRRQGGFYEQYF
TGTGCCAGCCGTCGACAGGGGGGATTCTACGAGCAGTACTTC
>TRBV19|NA|NA|TRBJ1-3
CASSISLRATGNTIYF
TGTGCCAGTAGTATCTCACTCAGGGCGACTGGAAACACCATATATTTT
>TRBV9|few|NA|TRBJ2-3
CASSTNDGRGIDTQYF
TGTGCCAGCAGCACCAACGATGGACGGGGTATTGATACGCAGTATTTT
>TRBV15|NA|NA|TRBJ1-2
CATSDLTNYGYTF
TGTGCCACCAGCGACTTAACTAACTATGGCTACACCTTC
>TRBV30|NA|NA|TRBJ2-7
CAWSVQGTSSSSYEQYF
TGTGCCTGGAGTGTACAGGGGACTAGTTCGAGCTCCTACGAGCAGTACTTC
>TRBV5-1|NA|TRBD2|TRBJ2-1
CASSLGSGGNNEQFF
TGCGCCAGCAGCTTGGGCAGCGGGGGCAACAATGAGCAGTTCTTC
>TRBV7-9|NA|NA|TRBJ1-1
CASSLRIQNTEAFF
TGTGCCAGCAGCTTAAGAATACAGAACACTGAAGCTTTCTTT
>TRBV19|NA|TRBD1|TRBJ1-5
CASSISGQGLEPQHF
TGTGCCAGTAGTATTTCGGGACAGGGTTTGGAGCCCCAGCATTTT
>TRBV19|NA|NA|TRBJ2-7
CASSIVGSSSYEQYF
TGTGCCAGTAGTATAGTGGGCTCATCCTCCTACGAGCAGTACTTC
>TRBV3-1/TRBV3-2|NA|NA|TRBJ2-3
CASSQKIGGTDTQYF
TGTGCCAGCAGCCAAAAAATAGGGGGCACAGATACGCAGTATTTT
>TRBV3-1/TRBV3-2|NA|NA|TRBJ2-3
CASSPSLGISTDTQYF
TGTGCCAGCAGCCCCTCACTAGGGATAAGCACAGATACGCAGTATTTT
>TRBV11-3|once|TRBD2|TRBJ2-1
CASSAPGTSGRNEQFF
TGTGCCAGCAGCGCTCCCGGGACTAGCGGGAGGAATGAGCAGTTCTTC
>TRBV2|NA|NA|TRBJ2-2
CARQGHANTGELFF
TGTGCCAGACAGGGACACGCGAACACCGGGGAGCTGTTTTTT
>TRBV13|NA|TRBD2|TRBJ2-5
CASLLAGGYQETQYF
TGTGCCAGCTTGCTAGCGGGAGGTTATCAAGAGACCCAGTACTTC
>TRBV9|NA|NA|TRBJ1-2
CASSVEGGTGYTF
TGTGCCAGCAGCGTAGAGGGAGGTACCGGCTACACCTTC
>TRBV6-5|NA|NA|TRBJ2-7
CASSYSNQAPYEQYF
TGTGCCAGCAGTTACTCGAACCAGGCCCCCTACGAGCAGTACTTC
>TRBV4-3|NA|NA|TRBJ1-3
CASSQIPTGTSGNTIYF
TGCGCCAGCAGCCAAATTCCGACAGGCACCTCTGGAAACACCATATATTTT
>TRBV6-5|NA|NA|TRBJ2-2
CASTKWETNTGELFF
TGTGCCAGCACCAAATGGGAGACGAACACCGGGGAGCTGTTTTTT
>TRBV6-2/TRBV6-3|NA|TRBD1|TRBJ1-1
CASSSRTQGAVTEAFF
TGTGCCAGCAGTTCTCGCACACAGGGGGCGGTCACTGAAGCTTTCTTT
>TRBV9|NA|TRBD2|TRBJ2-4
CASSTGTSGNLDIQYF
TGTGCCAGCAGCACTGGGACTAGCGGGAATTTAGACATTCAGTACTTC
>TRBV6-4|NA|NA|TRBJ2-1
CASSAGAYNEQFF
TGTGCCAGCAGTGCAGGGGCCTACAATGAGCAGTTCTTC